Detailed here is one T cell receptor beta chain. What this receptor recognizes is not known. No base quality information exists; no much larger clone differs at one position. The same CDR3 also results from other DNA sequences found in this sample. The source of the sample is a study of shared T cell receptors in the human thymus (dated by TCRdb to the early 2020s). Notes on the research overall: The study examined how self-reactive, shared T-cell receptor alpha chains are generated in the human thymus.

Preparation of the library involved the immunoSEQ multiplex PCR assay. TCRdb carries this immuneACCESS record with in-frame sequences only. Its versions omit some clonotypes, under half of them owing to an unresolved V gene in the studies checked, with the rest unexplained. The sample yields some 700,000 clones; 88% were counted once. Of the sample, about 0.01% is held by the ten largest clones. This sample was shared with a second study, whose subject was human thymus T cells. Looking at the second paper: In Finland, the donors were immunologically healthy infants who were having open corrective cardiac surgery for congenital heart defects. The thymus tissue came from surgical resects taken out during corrective cardiac surgery. Usage of V and J gene segments appeared to be biased in both the thymic and the peripheral blood repertoires. Highly overlapping thymic TCR repertoires among unrelated individuals were reported in the related research. TCR alpha and beta repertoires from roughly 8 infant thymus samples and a few related peripheral blood samples were characterized in the study. Donor ages ranging from roughly 7 to 250 days were recorded, and over 5 male and two female infants were included in the cohort. Thymocytes were mechanically released from the tissue and were stored as pellets of about 9-33 million cells at -70 degrees C. Genomic DNA was extracted from frozen cell pellets with a QIAsymphony instrument. Using the immunoSEQ multiplex PCR assay, the TCRB and TCRAD loci were amplified from a standardized quantity of quality-controlled genomic DNA. Amplicons spanned the V(D)J region at a length sufficient to cover the CDR3 and identify V and J genes. Amplicon sequencing was performed on an Illumina platform through the commercial immunoSEQ service. Primer bias and sequencing errors were corrected as previously described, and TCRAD and TCRB definitions were based on the IMGT database. immunoSEQ Analyzer 3.0 and VDJTools were used for repertoire analysis, which covered basic statistics, V/J segment usage, diversity estimates, rarefaction and pairwise overlap. To estimate diversity, the Chao1, ChaoE, Efron-Thisted, Shannon and inverse Simpson indices were applied, and diversity was also estimated on datasets down-sampled to the smallest sample. Repertoire overlap used strict matching of CDR3 nucleotide sequence, V gene and J gene, with Jaccard-based multidimensional scaling clustering. On average, thymus samples gave 750,000 to 950,000 unique TCRB clonotypes, whereas blood samples gave about 84,000.

The sample was thymocytes. This TCR was recovered from a boy in the first two years of life with a congenital heart defect. Donor details come from another sample of the same person, matched by shared clones.

The DNA sequence is as follows: TGTGCCAGCAGCTCCGCCTACGAGCAGTACTTC. Translation gives CASSSAYEQYF. The chain employs TRBV7-9 and TRBJ2-7; the D gene lacks a confident call. The CDR3 covers 11 residues, taking in both the cysteine and the phenylalanine. Only the CDR3 DNA stays, 33 bases, in frame from base 1. CDR1 and CDR2 are read off the germline V gene (reference sequence) as SEHNR and FQNEAQ. Trimming takes 4 bases from V and 2 bases from J, and the germline ends sit 3 bases apart.